Sequencing of this T cell receptor (beta chain) was carried out in a study of T cell responses to AZD1222 COVID-19 vaccine. TCRdb keeps only in-frame clones here, not all; method: immunoSEQ multiplex PCR. There are about 110,000 clones in the sample; 88% occur only once, and over 1.5% lies in the top ten. General observations from the study: Spike-spanning, vaccine-associated CD4 TCRs were dominant at 160-218 and 743-854. The sample set comprised mostly white British donors with more females, and clonal diversity was possibly underestimated. When two AZD1222 doses had been given, Spike-specific TCR breadth and depth rose.

This clone appeared once. Its specificity is not known. This clonotype originated in an adult in good health. The sample here was peripheral blood, taken on day 0 of AZD1222 vaccination.

CDR3 nucleotides: TGTGCCAGCAGCCAAGCCCTAGATAGTGGCAATGAGCAGTTCTTC. This codes for CASSQALDSGNEQFF. The chain employs TRBV4-2 and TRBJ2-1; D is uncertain. The V end lost 1 base, the J end lost 6 bases, and 13 bases lay between the germline ends. CDR3 length: 15 amino acids. The germline gives CDR1 LGHNA, CDR2 YNFKEQ.